This T cell receptor beta chain was recorded in a study of blood T cell repertoires in COVID-19. Using immunoSEQ multiplex PCR, the repertoire was profiled, and TCRdb retains in-frame clones only, with some absent. The data hold just over 250,000 clones, with roughly 80% observed a single time. The CDR3 sequence is 13 residues long. Trimming removed 0 bases at V and 6 bases at J, with 5 bases between. Germline loops: CDR1 MNHNS, CDR2 SASEGT. The sequenced sample consisted of PBMCs or T cells enriched from blood (not recorded which). This chain connects TRBV6-1 to TRBJ2-2, with D unclear. The receptor's source is a man younger than 40 with acute COVID-19. The DNA of the CDR3 is TGTGCCAGCAGTGAAGCGGCCCCCGGGGAGCTGTTTTTT. This codes for CASSEAAPGELFF.